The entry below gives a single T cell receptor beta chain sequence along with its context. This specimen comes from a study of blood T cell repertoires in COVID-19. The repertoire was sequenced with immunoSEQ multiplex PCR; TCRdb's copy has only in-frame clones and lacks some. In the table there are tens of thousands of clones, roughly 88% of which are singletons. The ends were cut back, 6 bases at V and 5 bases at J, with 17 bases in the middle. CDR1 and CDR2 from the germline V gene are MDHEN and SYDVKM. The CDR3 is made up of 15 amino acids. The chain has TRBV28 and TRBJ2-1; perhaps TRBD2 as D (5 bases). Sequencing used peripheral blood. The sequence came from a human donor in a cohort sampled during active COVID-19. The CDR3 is CASRADLGGDNEQFF. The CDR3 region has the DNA TGTGCCAGCAGGGCGGACTTAGGAGGAGACAATGAGCAGTTCTTC.